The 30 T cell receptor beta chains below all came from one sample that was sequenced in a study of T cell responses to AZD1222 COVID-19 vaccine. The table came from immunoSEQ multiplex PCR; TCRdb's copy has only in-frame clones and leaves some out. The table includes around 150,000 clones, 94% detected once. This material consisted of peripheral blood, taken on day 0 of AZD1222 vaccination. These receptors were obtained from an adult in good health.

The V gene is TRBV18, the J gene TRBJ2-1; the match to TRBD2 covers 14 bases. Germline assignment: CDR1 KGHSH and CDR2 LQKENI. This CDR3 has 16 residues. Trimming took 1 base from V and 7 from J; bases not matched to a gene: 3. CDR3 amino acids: CASSPRLAGGQNEQFF. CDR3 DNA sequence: TGTGCCAGCTCACCACGACTAGCGGGGGGGCAAAATGAGCAGTTCTTC.

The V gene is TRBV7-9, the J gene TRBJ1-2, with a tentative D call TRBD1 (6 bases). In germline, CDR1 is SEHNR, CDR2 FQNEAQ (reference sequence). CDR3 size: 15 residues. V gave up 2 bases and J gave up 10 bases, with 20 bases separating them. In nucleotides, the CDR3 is TGTGCCAGCAGCTTACCGGCCGGGCCTAGGGGGTTCTACACCTTC. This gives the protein CASSLPAGPRGFYTF.

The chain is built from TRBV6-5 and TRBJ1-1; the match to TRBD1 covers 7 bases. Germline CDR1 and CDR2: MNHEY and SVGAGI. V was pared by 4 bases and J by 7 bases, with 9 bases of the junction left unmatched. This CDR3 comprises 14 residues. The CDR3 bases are TGTGCCAGCAGTTTCCAGGGGGAGGACGGTGAAGCTTTCTTT. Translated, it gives CASSFQGEDGEAFF.

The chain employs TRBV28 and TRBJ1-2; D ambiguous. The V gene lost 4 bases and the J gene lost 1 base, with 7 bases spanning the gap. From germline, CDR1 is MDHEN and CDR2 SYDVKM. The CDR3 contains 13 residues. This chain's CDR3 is CASSYGLNYGYTF. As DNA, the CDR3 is TGTGCCAGCAGTTACGGACTTAACTATGGCTACACCTTC.

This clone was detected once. The CDR3 reads CATAGTGNTGELFF. CDR3 bases: TGTGCCACCGCCGGGACAGGAAACACCGGGGAGCTGTTTTTT. V is TRBV19 and J is TRBJ2-2, with TRBD1 identical over 8 bases. This CDR3 spans 14 amino acids. The trim removed 10 bases at V and 2 bases at J, leaving 6 bases unmatched. Germline V gene sequence: CDR1 LNHDA, CDR2 SQIVND (reference sequence). The variable domain in full, completed from reference TRBV19 and TRBJ2-2, reads DGGITQSPKYLFRKEGQNVTLSCEQNLNHDAMYWYRQDPGQGLRLIYYSQIVNDFQKGDIAEGYSVSREKKESFPLTVTSAQKNPTAFYLCATAGTGNTGELFFGEGSRLTVL.

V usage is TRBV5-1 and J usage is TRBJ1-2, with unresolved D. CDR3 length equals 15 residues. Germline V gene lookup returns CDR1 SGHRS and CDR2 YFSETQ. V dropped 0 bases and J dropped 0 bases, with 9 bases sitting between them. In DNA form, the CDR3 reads TGCGCCAGCAGCTTGGAGGGTGAGACTAACTATGGCTACACCTTC. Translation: CASSLEGETNYGYTF.

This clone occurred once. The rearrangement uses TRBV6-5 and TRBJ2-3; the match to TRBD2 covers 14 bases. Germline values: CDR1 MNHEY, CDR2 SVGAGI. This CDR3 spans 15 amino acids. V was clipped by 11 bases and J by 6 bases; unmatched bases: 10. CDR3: CAGRGLAGDTDTQYF. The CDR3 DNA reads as TGTGCCGGGAGGGGACTAGCGGGAGATACGGATACGCAGTATTTT.

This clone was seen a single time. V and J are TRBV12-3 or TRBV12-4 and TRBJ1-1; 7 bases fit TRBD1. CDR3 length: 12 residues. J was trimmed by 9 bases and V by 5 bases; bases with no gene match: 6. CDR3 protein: CASSDPGGKAFF. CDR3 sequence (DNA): TGTGCCAGCAGTGATCCAGGGGGGAAAGCTTTCTTT.

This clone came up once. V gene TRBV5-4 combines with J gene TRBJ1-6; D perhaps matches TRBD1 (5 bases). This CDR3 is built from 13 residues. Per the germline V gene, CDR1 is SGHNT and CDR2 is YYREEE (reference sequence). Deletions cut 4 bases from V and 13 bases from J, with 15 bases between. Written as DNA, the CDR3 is TGTGCCAGCAGCAAGGGGTCCGGTCCCCCCCTCCACTTT. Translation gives CASSKGSGPPLHF.

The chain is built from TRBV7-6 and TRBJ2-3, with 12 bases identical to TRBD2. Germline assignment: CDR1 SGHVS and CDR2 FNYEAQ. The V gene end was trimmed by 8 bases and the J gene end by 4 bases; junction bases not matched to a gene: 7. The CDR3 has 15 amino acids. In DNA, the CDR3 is TGTGCCAGCGGCCCTAGCGGGGGGGCTTCAGATACGCAGTATTTT. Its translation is CASGPSGGASDTQYF.

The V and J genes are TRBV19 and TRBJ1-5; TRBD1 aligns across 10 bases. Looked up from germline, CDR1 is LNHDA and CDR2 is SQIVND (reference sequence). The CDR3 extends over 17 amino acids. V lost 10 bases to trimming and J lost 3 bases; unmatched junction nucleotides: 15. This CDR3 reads CATTRDRGEGVNQPQHF. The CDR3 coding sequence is TGTGCCACCACCCGGGACAGGGGAGAAGGGGTCAATCAGCCCCAGCATTTT.

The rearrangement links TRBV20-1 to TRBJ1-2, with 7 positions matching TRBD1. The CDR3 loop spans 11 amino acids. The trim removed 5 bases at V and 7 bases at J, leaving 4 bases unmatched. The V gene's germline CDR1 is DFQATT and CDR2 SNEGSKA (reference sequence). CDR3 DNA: TGCAGTGCTGGGACAGCCTCTGGCTACACCTTC. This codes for CSAGTASGYTF.

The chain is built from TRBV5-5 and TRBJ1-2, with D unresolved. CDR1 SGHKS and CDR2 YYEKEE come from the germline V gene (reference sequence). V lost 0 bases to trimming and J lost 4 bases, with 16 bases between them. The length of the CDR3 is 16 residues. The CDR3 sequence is CASSLDLEGLTYGYTF. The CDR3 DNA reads TGTGCCAGCAGCTTGGATTTAGAAGGACTGACCTATGGCTACACCTTC.

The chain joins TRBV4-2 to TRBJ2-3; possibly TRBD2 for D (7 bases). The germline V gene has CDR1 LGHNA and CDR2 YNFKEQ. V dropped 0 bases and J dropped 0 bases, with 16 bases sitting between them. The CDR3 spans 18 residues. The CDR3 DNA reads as TGTGCCAGCAGCCAAGATCGCGGGGGCGGATTGAGCACAGATACGCAGTATTTT. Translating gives CASSQDRGGGLSTDTQYF.

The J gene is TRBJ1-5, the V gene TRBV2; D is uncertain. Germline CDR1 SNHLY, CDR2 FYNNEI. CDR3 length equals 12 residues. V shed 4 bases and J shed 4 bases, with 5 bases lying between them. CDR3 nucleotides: TGTGCCAGCAGTGTTGGAAATCAGCCCCAGCATTTT. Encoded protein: CASSVGNQPQHF. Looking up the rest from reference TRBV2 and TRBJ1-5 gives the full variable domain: EPEVTQTPSHQVTQMGQEVILRCVPISNHLYFYWYRQILGQKVEFLVSFYNNEISEKSEIFDDQFSVERPDGSNFTLKIRSTKLEDSAMYFCASSVGNQPQHFGDGTRLSIL.

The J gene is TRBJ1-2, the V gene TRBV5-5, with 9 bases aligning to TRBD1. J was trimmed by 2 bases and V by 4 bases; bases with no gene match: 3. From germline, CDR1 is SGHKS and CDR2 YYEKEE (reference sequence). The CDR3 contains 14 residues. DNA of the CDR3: TGTGCCAGCAGCCTTACAGGGGGCAACTATGGCTACACCTTC. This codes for CASSLTGGNYGYTF.

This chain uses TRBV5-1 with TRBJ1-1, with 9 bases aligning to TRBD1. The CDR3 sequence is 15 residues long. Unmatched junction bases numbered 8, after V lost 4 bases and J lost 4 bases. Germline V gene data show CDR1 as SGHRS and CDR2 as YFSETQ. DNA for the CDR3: TGCGCCAGCAGCCTCTCGGGACAGGGTTTCACTGAAGCTTTCTTT. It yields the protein CASSLSGQGFTEAFF.

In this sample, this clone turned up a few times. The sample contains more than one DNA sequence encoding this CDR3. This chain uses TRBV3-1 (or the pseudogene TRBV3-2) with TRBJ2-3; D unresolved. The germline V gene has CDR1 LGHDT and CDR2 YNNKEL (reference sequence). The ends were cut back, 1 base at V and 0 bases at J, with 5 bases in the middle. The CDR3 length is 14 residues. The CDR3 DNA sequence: TGTGCCAGCAGCCAAGGGCCTAGCACAGATACGCAGTATTTT. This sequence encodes CASSQGPSTDTQYF.

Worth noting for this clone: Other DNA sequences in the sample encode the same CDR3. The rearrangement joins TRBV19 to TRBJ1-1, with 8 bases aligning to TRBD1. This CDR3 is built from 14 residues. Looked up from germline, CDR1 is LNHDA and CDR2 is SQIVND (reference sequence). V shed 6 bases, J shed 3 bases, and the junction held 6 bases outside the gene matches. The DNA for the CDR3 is TGTGCCAGTAGCCCTGACAGGGGTTACACTGAAGCTTTCTTT. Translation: CASSPDRGYTEAFF.

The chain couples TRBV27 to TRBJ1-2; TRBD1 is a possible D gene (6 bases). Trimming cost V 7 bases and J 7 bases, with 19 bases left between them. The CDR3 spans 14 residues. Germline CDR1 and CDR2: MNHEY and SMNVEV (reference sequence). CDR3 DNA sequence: TGTGCCAGCAAGGACCCCGGGGGGCTGGTTGGCTACACCTTC. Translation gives CASKDPGGLVGYTF.

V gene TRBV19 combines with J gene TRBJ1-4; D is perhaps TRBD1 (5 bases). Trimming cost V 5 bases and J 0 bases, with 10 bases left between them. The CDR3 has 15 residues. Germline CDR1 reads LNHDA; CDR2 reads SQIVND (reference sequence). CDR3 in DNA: TGTGCCAGTAGTCTCGGGGGAGCAACTAATGAAAAACTGTTTTTT. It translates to CASSLGGATNEKLFF.

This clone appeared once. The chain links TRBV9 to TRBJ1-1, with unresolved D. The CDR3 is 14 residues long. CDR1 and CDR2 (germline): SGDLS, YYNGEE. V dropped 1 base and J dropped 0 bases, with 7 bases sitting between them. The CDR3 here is CASSVRGLNTEAFF. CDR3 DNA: TGTGCCAGCAGCGTACGCGGTTTGAACACTGAAGCTTTCTTT.

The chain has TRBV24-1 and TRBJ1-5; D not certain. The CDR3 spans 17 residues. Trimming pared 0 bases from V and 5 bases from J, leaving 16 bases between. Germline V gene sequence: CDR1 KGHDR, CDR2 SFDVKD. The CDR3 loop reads CATSDLKRANFDQPQHF. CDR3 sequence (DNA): TGTGCCACCAGTGATTTGAAAAGGGCGAACTTCGATCAGCCCCAGCATTTT.

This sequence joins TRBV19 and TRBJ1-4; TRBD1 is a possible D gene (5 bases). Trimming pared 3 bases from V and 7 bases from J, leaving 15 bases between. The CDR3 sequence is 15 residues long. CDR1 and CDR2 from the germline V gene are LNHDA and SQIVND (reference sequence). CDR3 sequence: CASSIRGNGAEKLFF. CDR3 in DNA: TGTGCCAGTAGTATCCGAGGGAACGGGGCTGAAAAACTGTTTTTT.

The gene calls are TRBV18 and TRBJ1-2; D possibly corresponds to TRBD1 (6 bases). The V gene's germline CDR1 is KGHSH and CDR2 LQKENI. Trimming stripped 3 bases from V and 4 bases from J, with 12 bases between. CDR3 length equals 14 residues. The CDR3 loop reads CASSPGRGGYGYTF. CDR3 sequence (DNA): TGTGCCAGCTCACCTGGCAGGGGTGGCTATGGCTACACCTTC.

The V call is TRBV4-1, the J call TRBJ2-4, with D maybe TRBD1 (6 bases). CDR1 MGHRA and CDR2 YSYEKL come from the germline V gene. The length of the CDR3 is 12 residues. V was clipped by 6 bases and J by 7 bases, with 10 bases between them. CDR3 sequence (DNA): TGCGCCAGCAGTCCCGACAGGAACATTCAGTACTTC. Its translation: CASSPDRNIQYF.

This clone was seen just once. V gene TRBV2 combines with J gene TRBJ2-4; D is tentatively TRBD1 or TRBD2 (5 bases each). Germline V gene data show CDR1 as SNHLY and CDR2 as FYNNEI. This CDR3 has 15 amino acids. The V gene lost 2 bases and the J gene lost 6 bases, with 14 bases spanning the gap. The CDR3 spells CASSERPGRGNIQYF. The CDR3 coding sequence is TGTGCCAGCAGTGAACGACCGGGAAGGGGAAACATTCAGTACTTC.

The CDR3 loop reads CASSFGGNTGELFF. CDR3 sequence (DNA): TGTGCCAGCAGCTTCGGCGGGAACACCGGGGAGCTGTTTTTT. The chain has TRBV7-9 and TRBJ2-2; D is undetermined. CDR3 size: 14 residues. Trimming removed 3 bases at V and 1 base at J, with 6 bases between. Per germline, CDR1 SEHNR and CDR2 FQNEAQ (reference sequence).

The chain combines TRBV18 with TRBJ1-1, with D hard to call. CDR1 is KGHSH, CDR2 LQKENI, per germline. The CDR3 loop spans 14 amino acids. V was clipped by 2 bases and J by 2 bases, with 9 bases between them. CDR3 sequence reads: CASSPSSINTEAFF. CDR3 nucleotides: TGTGCCAGCTCACCATCCTCCATAAACACTGAAGCTTTCTTT.

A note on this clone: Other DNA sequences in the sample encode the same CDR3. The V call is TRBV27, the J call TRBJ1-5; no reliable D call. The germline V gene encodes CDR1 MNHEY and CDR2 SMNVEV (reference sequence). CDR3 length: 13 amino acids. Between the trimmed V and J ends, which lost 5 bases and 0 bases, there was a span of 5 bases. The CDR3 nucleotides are TGTGCCAGCAGTCTAGTTAGCAATCAGCCCCAGCATTTT. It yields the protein CASSLVSNQPQHF.